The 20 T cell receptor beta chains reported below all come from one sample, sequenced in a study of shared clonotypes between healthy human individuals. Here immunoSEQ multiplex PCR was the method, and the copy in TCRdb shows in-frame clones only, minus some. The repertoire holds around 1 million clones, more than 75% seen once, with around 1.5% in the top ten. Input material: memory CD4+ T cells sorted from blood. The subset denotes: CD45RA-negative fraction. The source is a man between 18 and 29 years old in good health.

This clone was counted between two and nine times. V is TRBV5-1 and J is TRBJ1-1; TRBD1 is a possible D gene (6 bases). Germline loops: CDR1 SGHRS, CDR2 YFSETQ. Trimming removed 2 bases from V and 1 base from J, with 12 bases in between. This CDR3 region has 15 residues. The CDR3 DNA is TGCGCCAGCAGCTTAGAACAGGGTGGGAACACTGAAGCTTTCTTT. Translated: CASSLEQGGNTEAFF.

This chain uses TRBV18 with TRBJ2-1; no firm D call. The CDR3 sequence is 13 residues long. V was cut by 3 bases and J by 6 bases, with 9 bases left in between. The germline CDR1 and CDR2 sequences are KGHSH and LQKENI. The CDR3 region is CASSPSLRNEQFF. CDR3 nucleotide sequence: TGTGCCAGCTCACCTTCCCTTCGCAATGAGCAGTTCTTC.

The CDR3 here is CASSPQRDRTFEQYF. In DNA, the CDR3 is TGTGCCAGCAGCCCCCAGAGGGACAGGACCTTCGAGCAGTACTTC. J is TRBJ2-7 and V is TRBV11-2; 8 bases are shared with TRBD1. The CDR3 is 15 residues long. V lost 5 bases to trimming and J lost 6 bases; unmatched junction nucleotides: 12. The germline V gene encodes CDR1 SGHAT and CDR2 FQNNGV.

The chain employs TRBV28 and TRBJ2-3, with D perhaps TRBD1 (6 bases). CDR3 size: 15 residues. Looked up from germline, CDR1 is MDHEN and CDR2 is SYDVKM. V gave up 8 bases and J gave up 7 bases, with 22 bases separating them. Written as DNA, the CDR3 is TGTGCCAGCTTTGACCGGACAGTACGACTAAATACGCAGTATTTT. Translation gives CASFDRTVRLNTQYF.

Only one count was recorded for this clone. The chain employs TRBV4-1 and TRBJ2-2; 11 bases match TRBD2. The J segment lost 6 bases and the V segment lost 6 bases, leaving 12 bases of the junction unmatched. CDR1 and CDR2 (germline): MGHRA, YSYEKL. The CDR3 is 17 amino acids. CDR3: CASRGTSGENRPGELFF. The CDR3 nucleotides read TGCGCCAGCAGAGGGACTAGCGGCGAGAATCGACCCGGGGAGCTGTTTTTT.

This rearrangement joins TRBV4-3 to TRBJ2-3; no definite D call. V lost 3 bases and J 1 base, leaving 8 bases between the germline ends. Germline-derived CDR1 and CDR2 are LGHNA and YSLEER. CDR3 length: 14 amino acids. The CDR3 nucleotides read TGCGCCAGCAGCCACTCACTGCGCACAGATACGCAGTATTTT. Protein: CASSHSLRTDTQYF.

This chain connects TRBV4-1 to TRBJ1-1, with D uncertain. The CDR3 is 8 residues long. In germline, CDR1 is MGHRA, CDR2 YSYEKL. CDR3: CRSFEAFF. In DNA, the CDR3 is TGCAGGTCCTTTGAAGCTTTCTTT.

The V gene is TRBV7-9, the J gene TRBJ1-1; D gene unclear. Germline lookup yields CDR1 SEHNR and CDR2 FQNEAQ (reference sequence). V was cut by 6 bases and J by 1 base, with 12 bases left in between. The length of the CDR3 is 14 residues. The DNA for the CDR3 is TGTGCCAGCAGAGGACGGGGTTCGAACACTGAAGCTTTCTTT. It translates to CASRGRGSNTEAFF.

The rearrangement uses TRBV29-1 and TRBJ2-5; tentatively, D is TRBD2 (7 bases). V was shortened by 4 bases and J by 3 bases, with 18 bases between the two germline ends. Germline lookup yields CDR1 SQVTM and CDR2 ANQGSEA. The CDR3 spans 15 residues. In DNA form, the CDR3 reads TGCAGCGTTGGGGGCCGGGGGGCGACGAAAGAGACCCAGTACTTC. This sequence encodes CSVGGRGATKETQYF.

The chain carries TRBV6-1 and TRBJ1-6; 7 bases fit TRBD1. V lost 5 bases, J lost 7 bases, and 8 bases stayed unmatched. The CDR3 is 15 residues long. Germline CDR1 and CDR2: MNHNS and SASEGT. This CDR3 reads CASSHRQGSNSPLHF. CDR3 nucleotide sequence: TGTGCCAGCAGTCATAGACAGGGTAGCAATTCACCCCTCCACTTT.

The CDR3 sequence: CASSPISGSGTDTQYF. CDR3 coding DNA: TGTGCCAGCAGCCCCATTAGCGGGAGTGGCACAGATACGCAGTATTTT. This chain connects TRBV9 to TRBJ2-3; 9 nucleotides align to TRBD2. This CDR3 has 16 residues. The V segment lost 4 bases and the J segment 1 base; nucleotides outside the gene matches: 7. Germline V gives CDR1 SGDLS, CDR2 YYNGEE.

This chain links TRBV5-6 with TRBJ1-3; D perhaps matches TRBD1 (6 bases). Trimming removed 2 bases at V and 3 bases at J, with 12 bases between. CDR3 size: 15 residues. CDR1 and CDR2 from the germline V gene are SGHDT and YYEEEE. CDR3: CASSLAGAIGNTIYF. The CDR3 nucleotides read TGTGCCAGCAGCTTAGCGGGGGCCATTGGAAACACCATATATTTT.

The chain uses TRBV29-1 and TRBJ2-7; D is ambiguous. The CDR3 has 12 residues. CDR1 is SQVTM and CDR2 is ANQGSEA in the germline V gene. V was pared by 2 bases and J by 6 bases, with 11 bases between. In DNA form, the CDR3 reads TGCAGCGTTGAACGGGCCCTCGGCGAGCAGTACTTC. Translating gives CSVERALGEQYF.

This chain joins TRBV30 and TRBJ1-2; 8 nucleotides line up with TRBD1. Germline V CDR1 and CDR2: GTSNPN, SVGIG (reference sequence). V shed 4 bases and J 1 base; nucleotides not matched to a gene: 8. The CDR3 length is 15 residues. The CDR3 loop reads CAWTQQQGVNYGYTF. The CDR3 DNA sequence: TGTGCCTGGACCCAACAACAGGGGGTTAACTATGGCTACACCTTC.

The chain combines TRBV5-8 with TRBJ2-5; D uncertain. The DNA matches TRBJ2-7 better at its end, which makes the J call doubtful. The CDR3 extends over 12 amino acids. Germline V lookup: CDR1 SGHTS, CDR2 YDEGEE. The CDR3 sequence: CASSVLVYEQYF. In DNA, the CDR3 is TGTGCCAGCAGCGTTTTGGTCTACGAGCAGTACTTC.

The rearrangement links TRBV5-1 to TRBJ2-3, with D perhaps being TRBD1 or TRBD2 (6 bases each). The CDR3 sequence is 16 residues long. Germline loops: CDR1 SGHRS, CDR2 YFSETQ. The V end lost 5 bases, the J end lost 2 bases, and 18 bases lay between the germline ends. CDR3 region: CASSSGGLGATDTQYF. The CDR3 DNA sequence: TGCGCCAGCAGTAGTGGAGGGCTGGGGGCCACAGATACGCAGTATTTT.

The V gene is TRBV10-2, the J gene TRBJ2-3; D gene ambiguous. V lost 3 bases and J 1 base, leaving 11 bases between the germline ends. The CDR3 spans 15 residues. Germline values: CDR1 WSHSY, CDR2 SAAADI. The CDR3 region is CASSERVGGTDTQYF. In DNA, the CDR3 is TGCGCCAGCAGTGAACGGGTGGGTGGCACAGATACGCAGTATTTT.

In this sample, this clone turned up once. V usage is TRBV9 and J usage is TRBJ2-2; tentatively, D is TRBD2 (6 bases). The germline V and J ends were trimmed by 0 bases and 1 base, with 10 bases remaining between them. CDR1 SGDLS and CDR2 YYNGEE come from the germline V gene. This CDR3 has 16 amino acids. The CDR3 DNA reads TGTGCCAGCAGCGTAGGTCTAGCGAAGAACACCGGGGAGCTGTTTTTT. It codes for CASSVGLAKNTGELFF.

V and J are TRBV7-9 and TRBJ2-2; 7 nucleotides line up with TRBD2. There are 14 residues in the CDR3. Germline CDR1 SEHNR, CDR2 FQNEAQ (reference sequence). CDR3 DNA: TGTGCTAAAACGGGGGGATCGAACACCGGGGAGCTGTTTTTT. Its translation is CAKTGGSNTGELFF.

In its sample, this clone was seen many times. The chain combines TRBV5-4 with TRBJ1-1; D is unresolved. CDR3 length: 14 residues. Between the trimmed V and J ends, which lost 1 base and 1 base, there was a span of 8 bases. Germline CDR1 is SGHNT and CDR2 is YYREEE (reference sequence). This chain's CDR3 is CASSLKTGNTEAFF. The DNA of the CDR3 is TGTGCCAGCAGCTTGAAGACGGGGAACACTGAAGCTTTCTTT.